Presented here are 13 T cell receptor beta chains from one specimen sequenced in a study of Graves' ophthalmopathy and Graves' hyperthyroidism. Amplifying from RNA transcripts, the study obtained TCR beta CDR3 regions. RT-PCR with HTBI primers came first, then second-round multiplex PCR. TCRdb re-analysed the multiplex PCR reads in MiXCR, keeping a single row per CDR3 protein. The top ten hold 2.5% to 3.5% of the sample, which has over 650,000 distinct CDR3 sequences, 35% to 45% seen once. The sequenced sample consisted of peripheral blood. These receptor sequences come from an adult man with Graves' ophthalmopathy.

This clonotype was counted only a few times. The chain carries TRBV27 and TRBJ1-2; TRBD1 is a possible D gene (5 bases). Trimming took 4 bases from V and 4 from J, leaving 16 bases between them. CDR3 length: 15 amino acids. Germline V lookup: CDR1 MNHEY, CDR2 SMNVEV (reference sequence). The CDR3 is CASSSRDEGFYGYTF. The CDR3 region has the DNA TGTGCCAGCAGTTCTAGGGACGAGGGATTCTATGGCTACACCTTC.

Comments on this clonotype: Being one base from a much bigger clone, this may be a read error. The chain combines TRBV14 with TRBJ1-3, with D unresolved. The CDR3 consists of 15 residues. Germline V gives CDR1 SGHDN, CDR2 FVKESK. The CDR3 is CASSLVAASENTIYF. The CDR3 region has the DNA TGTGCCAGCAGCTTAGTGGCAGCATCTGAAAACACCATATATTTT. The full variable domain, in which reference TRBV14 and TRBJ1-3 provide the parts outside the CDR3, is EAGVTQFPSHSVIEKGQTVTLRCDPISGHDNLYWYRRVMGKEIKFLLHFVKESKQDESGMPNNRFLAERTGGTYSTLKVQPAELEDSGVYFCASSLVAASENTIYFGEGSWLTVV.

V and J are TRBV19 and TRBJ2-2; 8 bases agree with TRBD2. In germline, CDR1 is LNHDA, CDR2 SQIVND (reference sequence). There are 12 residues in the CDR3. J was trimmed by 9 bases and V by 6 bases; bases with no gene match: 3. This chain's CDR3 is CASSGGGRELFF. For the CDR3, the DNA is TGTGCCAGTAGCGGGGGGGGCCGGGAGCTGTTTTTT.

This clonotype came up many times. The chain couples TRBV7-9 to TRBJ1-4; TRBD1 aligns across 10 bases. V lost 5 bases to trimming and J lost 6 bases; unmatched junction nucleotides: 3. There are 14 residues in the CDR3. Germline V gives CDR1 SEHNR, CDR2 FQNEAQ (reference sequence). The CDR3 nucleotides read TGTGCCAGCAGCCAGGGACAGGGGCATGAAAAACTGTTTTTT. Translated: CASSQGQGHEKLFF.

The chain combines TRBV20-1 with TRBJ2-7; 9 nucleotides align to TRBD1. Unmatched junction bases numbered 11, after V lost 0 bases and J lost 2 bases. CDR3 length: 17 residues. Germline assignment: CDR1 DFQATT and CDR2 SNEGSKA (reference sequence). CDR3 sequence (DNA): TGCAGTGCTAGAGATCGGGATTTTGGGGACAGGGCCTACGAGCAGTACTTC. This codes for CSARDRDFGDRAYEQYF.

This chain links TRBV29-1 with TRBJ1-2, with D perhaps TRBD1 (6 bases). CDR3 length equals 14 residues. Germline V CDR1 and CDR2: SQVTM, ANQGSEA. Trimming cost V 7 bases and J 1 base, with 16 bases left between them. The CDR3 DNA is TGCAGCGACGGAGAAGGACAGCTTAACTATGGCTACACCTTC. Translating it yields CSDGEGQLNYGYTF.

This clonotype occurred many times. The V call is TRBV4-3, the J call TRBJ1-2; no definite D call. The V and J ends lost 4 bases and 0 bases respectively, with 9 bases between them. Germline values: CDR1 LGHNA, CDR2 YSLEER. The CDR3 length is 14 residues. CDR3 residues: CASSLRRANYGYTF. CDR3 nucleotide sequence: TGCGCCAGCAGCCTACGGAGAGCTAACTATGGCTACACCTTC.

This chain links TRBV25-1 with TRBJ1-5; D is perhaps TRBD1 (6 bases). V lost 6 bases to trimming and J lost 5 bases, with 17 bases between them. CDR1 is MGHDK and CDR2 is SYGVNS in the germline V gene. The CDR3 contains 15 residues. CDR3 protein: CASRSGAGSDQPQHF. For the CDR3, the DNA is TGTGCCAGCAGGTCGGGGGCAGGGTCTGATCAGCCCCAGCATTTT. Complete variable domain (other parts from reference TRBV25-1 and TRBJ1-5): EADIYQTPRYLVIGTGKKITLECSQTMGHDKMYWYQQDPGMELHLIHYSYGVNSTEKGDLSSESTVSRIRTEHFPLTLESARPSHTSQYLCASRSGAGSDQPQHFGDGTRLSIL.

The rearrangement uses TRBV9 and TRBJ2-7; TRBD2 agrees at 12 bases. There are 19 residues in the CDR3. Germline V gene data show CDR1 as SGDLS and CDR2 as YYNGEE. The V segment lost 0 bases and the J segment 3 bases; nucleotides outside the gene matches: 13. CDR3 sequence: CASSVASRVLAGGGYEQYF. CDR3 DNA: TGTGCCAGCAGCGTAGCGTCTCGGGTACTAGCGGGGGGCGGCTACGAGCAGTACTTC.

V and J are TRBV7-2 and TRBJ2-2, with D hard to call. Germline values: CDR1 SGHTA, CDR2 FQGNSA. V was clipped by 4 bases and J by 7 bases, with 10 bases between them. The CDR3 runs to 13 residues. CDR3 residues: CASSSTASGELFF. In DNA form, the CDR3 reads TGTGCCAGCAGCTCAACGGCCAGCGGGGAGCTGTTTTTT.

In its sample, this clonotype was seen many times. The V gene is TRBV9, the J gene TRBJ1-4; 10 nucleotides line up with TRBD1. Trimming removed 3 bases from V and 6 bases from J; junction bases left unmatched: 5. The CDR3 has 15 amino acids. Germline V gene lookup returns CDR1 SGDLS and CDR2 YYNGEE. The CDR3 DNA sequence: TGTGCCAGCAGCGGGGCCGGACAGGGGGATGAAAAACTGTTTTTT. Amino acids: CASSGAGQGDEKLFF.

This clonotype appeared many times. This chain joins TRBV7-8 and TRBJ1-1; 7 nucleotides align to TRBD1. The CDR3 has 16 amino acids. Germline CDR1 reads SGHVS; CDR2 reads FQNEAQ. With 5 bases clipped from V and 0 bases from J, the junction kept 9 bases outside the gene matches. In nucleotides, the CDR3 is TGTGCCAGCAGCACTCCCCCGGGACAGATGAACACTGAAGCTTTCTTT. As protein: CASSTPPGQMNTEAFF.

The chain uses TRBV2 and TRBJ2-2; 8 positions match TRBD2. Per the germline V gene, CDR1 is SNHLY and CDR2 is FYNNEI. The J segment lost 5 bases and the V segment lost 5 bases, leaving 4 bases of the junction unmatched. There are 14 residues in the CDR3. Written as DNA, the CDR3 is TGTGCCAGCAGTTGGGGGACTAGTACCGGGGAGCTGTTTTTT. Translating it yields CASSWGTSTGELFF.